Here is one T cell receptor beta chain with its context. Its antigen is undetermined. This record belongs to a study of cytomegalovirus exposure and HLA in healthy donors. Study-wide context: An early data release held tens of millions of unique TCRs from HLA-typed donors.

This CDR3 contains 14 residues. V was pared by 7 bases and J by 0 bases, with 12 bases between. Germline assignment: CDR1 SGHVS and CDR2 FQNEAQ. Samples came from healthy bone marrow donors. This PCR relied on a set of 60 Vbeta primers and 13 Jbeta primers. Sequencing was performed with immunoSEQ multiplex PCR; in TCRdb, only in-frame clones are kept and a portion is missing. The sample consists of about 190,000 clones, 79% of them appearing once. Whole-study results and caveats: TCR beta V segments were, for the most part, productive about 87% or about 30% of the time in an earlier analysis.

The receptor was derived from a woman in her late teens or twenties in good health and CMV-seronegative. Specimen: PBMCs. The V call is TRBV7-8, the J call TRBJ1-1; D ambiguous. CDR3 coding DNA: TGTGCCAGCAATATCGCAGGAATGAACACTGAAGCTTTCTTT. This codes for CASNIAGMNTEAFF.